The 26 T cell receptor beta chains in this list originate from one sample, sequenced in a study of T-cell reconstitution after alpha-beta-depleted transplantation in children. This sample's TCRbeta library carried unique molecular identifier barcodes. TCRdb processed the PCR reads anew with MiXCR; each CDR3 protein has one entry. This sample yields some 310,000 distinct CDR3 sequences, of which approximately 23% are seen a single time; 9.5% to 13% belongs to the top ten. The sample here was PBMCs, mostly from graft donor cells, taken 180 days after TCRalphabeta/CD19-depleted stem cell transplant. The origin of the receptors is a male patient between 10 and 17 years old who had a stem cell transplant for acute lymphoblastic leukemia, so the T cells may come from the graft donor.

CDR3: CASSAGTSVSSYNEQFF. CDR3 coding DNA: TGCGCCAGCAGTGCCGGGACTAGCGTTAGCTCCTACAATGAGCAGTTCTTC. V gene TRBV5-1 combines with J gene TRBJ2-1, with TRBD2 matching 10 bases. CDR1 is SGHRS and CDR2 is YFSETQ in the germline V gene. This CDR3 region has 17 residues. The junction had 8 bases not matched to a gene; V was cut back by 5 bases and J by 0 bases.

This chain joins TRBV20-1 and TRBJ2-1, with D uncertain. Germline lookup yields CDR1 DFQATT and CDR2 SNEGSKA (reference sequence). The V end was cut by 4 bases, the J end by 5 bases, with 15 bases between. The CDR3 is 14 amino acids. The CDR3 loop reads CSATDPTAHNEQFF. The CDR3 nucleotides are TGCAGTGCTACCGACCCCACCGCCCACAATGAGCAGTTCTTC.

The gene calls are TRBV7-2 and TRBJ2-1; 7 nucleotides match TRBD2. The CDR3 extends over 19 amino acids. CDR1 SGHTA and CDR2 FQGNSA come from the germline V gene. V gave up 5 bases and J gave up 2 bases; unmatched junction bases: 18. The CDR3 DNA is TGTGCCAGCAGCGGAGCGCGGGGTCAGCGGGAATCCCCCTACAATGAGCAGTTCTTC. Encoded protein: CASSGARGQRESPYNEQFF.

The V gene is TRBV7-2, the J gene TRBJ2-7; D may be TRBD1 (6 bases). This CDR3 is 19 amino acids long. The V and J ends lost 0 bases and 2 bases respectively, with 23 bases between them. Germline CDR1 SGHTA, CDR2 FQGNSA. The CDR3 bases are TGTGCCAGCAGCTTAGCCAGAGGGACACCCAATGGGGTTACCTACGAGCAGTACTTC. Its translation: CASSLARGTPNGVTYEQYF.

This clonotype was seen more than once but under ten times. This chain's CDR3 is CASTYYRGRADTQYF. As DNA, the CDR3 is TGTGCCAGTACGTATTACAGGGGAAGAGCAGATACGCAGTATTTT. The chain links TRBV27 to TRBJ2-3, with 7 positions matching TRBD1. This CDR3 spans 15 amino acids. J was trimmed by 4 bases and V by 9 bases; bases with no gene match: 13. Per the germline V gene, CDR1 is MNHEY and CDR2 is SMNVEV (reference sequence).

In this sample, this clonotype is medium-sized. This chain connects TRBV7-3 to TRBJ2-1, with D possibly being TRBD2 (5 bases). Germline V gene data show CDR1 as SGHTA and CDR2 as FQGTGA. There are 12 residues in the CDR3. Between the trimmed V and J ends, which lost 5 bases and 14 bases, there was a span of 16 bases. For the CDR3, the DNA is TGTGCCAGCAGCCTAGGCGAGGGCCCCAAGTTCTTC. Translated: CASSLGEGPKFF. Based on the CDR3 plus reference TRBV7-3 and TRBJ2-1, the full variable domain is GAGVSQTPSNKVTEKGKYVELRCDPISGHTALYWYRQSLGQGPEFLIYFQGTGAADDSGLPNDRFFAVRPEGSVSTLKIQRTERGDSAVYLCASSLGEGPKFFGPGTRLTVL.

In this sample, this clonotype turned up a few times. The chain joins TRBV21-1 to TRBJ1-2; the table's D call of TRBD1 was not tested on the DNA. TRBV21-1 is a recognized pseudogene. The CDR3 covers 18 residues. The DNA for the CDR3 is TGTGCCAGCAGCGGGGGAACGGTGGGCAGGCCGACTAACTATGGCTACACCTTC. Encoded protein: CASSGGTVGRPTNYGYTF.

The sample holds a few counts of this clonotype. The V gene is TRBV4-1, the J gene TRBJ1-1; D is uncertain. The length of the CDR3 is 15 residues. Trimming stripped 1 base from V and 4 bases from J, with 13 bases between. The germline gives CDR1 MGHRA, CDR2 YSYEKL. CDR3 amino acids: CASSQGRRSGTEAFF. CDR3 nucleotide sequence: TGCGCCAGCAGCCAAGGGCGGCGGTCGGGCACTGAAGCTTTCTTT.

V and J are TRBV5-1 and TRBJ2-1, with TRBD2 matching over 16 bases. The CDR3 runs to 17 residues. Looked up from germline, CDR1 is SGHRS and CDR2 is YFSETQ. V gave up 1 base and J gave up 6 bases; unmatched junction bases: 4. CDR3 sequence reads: CASSLPGLAGGPNEQFF. The CDR3 DNA is TGCGCCAGCAGCTTGCCGGGACTAGCGGGAGGGCCCAATGAGCAGTTCTTC. The whole variable domain, remainder taken from reference TRBV5-1 and TRBJ2-1, is KAGVTQTPRYLIKTRGQQVTLSCSPISGHRSVSWYQQTPGQGLQFLFEYFSETQRNKGNFPGRFSGRQFSNSRSEMNVSTLELGDSALYLCASSLPGLAGGPNEQFFGPGTRLTVL.

This clonotype has ten or more counts. The gene calls are TRBV5-6 and TRBJ2-5, with TRBD2 matching 8 bases. The CDR3 is 14 amino acids. V was clipped by 0 bases and J by 4 bases; unmatched bases: 2. Germline CDR1 and CDR2: SGHDT and YYEEEE. Here the CDR3 reads CASSLAGGIETQYF. CDR3 bases: TGTGCCAGCAGCTTGGCGGGGGGGATAGAGACCCAGTACTTC.

This clonotype was picked up a small number of times. The V call is TRBV12-3 or TRBV12-4, the J call TRBJ1-4; D not resolved. The CDR3 has 15 residues. V lost 3 bases and J lost 3, with 11 bases in between. CDR3: CASSFVRASNEKLFF. The CDR3 coding sequence is TGTGCCAGCAGTTTTGTAAGGGCATCTAATGAAAAACTGTTTTTT.

The chain couples TRBV7-9 to TRBJ2-1; weak D call: TRBD2 (5 bases). Per germline, CDR1 SEHNR and CDR2 FQNEAQ (reference sequence). The CDR3 consists of 14 residues. The germline V and J ends were trimmed by 6 bases and 7 bases, with 16 bases remaining between them. This CDR3 reads CASRDEGRGNEQFF. The DNA for the CDR3 is TGTGCCAGCAGGGACGAGGGTAGAGGGAATGAGCAGTTCTTC.

This clonotype was seen a few times. CDR3 region: CASSQNLASSYNEQFF. The CDR3 DNA sequence: TGCGCCAGCAGCCAGAACCTCGCTAGCTCCTACAATGAGCAGTTCTTC. The chain is built from TRBV4-1 and TRBJ2-1; D remains unclear. V shed 3 bases and J shed 0 bases, with 12 bases lying between them. This CDR3 has 16 residues. Germline lookup yields CDR1 MGHRA and CDR2 YSYEKL.

In this sample, this clonotype turned up many times. V gene TRBV5-1 combines with J gene TRBJ2-7; 11 nucleotides match TRBD2. The CDR3 contains 15 residues. Trimming cost V 0 bases and J 4 bases; bases outside gene matches: 3. Germline V lookup: CDR1 SGHRS, CDR2 YFSETQ. CDR3 in DNA: TGCGCCAGCAGCTTGGAGGGACTAGCGGCTTACGAGCAGTACTTC. Amino acid sequence: CASSLEGLAAYEQYF.

CDR3 amino acids: CASTRTGQNQPQHF. The CDR3 region has the DNA TGCGCCAGCACCAGGACAGGGCAAAATCAGCCCCAGCATTTT. The chain carries TRBV10-2 and TRBJ1-5; 8 bases agree with TRBD1. This CDR3 region has 14 residues. Trimming at V came to 7 bases and at J to 4 bases, leaving 6 bases not matched to a gene. The germline gives CDR1 WSHSY, CDR2 SAAADI.

This chain joins TRBV10-3 and TRBJ2-7; D may be TRBD2 (5 bases). The V end was cut by 4 bases, the J end by 7 bases, with 8 bases between. Germline loops: CDR1 ENHRY, CDR2 SYGVKD. The length of the CDR3 is 11 residues. For the CDR3, the DNA is TGTGCCATCAGTGCCTCGGGGGAGCAGTACTTC. Its protein is CAISASGEQYF.

This clonotype was counted only a few times. J is TRBJ1-6 and V is TRBV4-1, with D tentatively TRBD1 (6 bases). This CDR3 comprises 16 residues. CDR1 MGHRA and CDR2 YSYEKL come from the germline V gene. Between the trimmed V and J ends, which lost 0 bases and 3 bases, there was a span of 9 bases. The CDR3 DNA reads TGCGCCAGCAGCCAAGATAGGGGGTTCTATAATTCACCCCTCCACTTT. Protein sequence: CASSQDRGFYNSPLHF.

The chain carries TRBV5-1 and TRBJ1-5; D is ambiguous. Trimming pared 7 bases from V and 1 base from J, leaving 9 bases between. This CDR3 has 13 residues. Germline CDR1 and CDR2: SGHRS and YFSETQ. CDR3 region: CASLTQSNQPQHF. CDR3 coding DNA: TGCGCCAGCCTAACACAAAGCAATCAGCCCCAGCATTTT. The variable domain in full, completed from reference TRBV5-1 and TRBJ1-5, reads KAGVTQTPRYLIKTRGQQVTLSCSPISGHRSVSWYQQTPGQGLQFLFEYFSETQRNKGNFPGRFSGRQFSNSRSEMNVSTLELGDSALYLCASLTQSNQPQHFGDGTRLSIL.

The rearrangement uses TRBV4-1 and TRBJ2-7; no definite D call. Germline V gene data show CDR1 as MGHRA and CDR2 as YSYEKL. Deletions cut 1 base from V and 0 bases from J, with 13 bases between. The CDR3 runs 16 residues. The CDR3 region has the DNA TGCGCCAGCAGCCAAGTTAGGAGTCTTAGCTCCTACGAGCAGTACTTC. Translating gives CASSQVRSLSSYEQYF.

The chain couples TRBV14 to TRBJ2-1; possibly TRBD2 for D (6 bases). Looked up from germline, CDR1 is SGHDN and CDR2 is FVKESK. CDR3 length: 17 residues. Trimming stripped 5 bases from V and 4 bases from J, with 21 bases between. The CDR3, as DNA: TGTGCCAGCAGCGATGGACGCGGGATACGACTTTACAATGAGCAGTTCTTC. This translates into CASSDGRGIRLYNEQFF.

In its sample, this clonotype was seen once. The chain links TRBV25-1 to TRBJ2-7; D may be TRBD2 (6 bases). Germline loops: CDR1 MGHDK, CDR2 SYGVNS. The CDR3 loop spans 17 amino acids. Trimming removed 4 bases at V and 0 bases at J, with 19 bases between. The CDR3 sequence: CASSAPPLAPSSYEQYF. The DNA for the CDR3 is TGTGCCAGCAGTGCCCCCCCCCTAGCGCCGAGCTCCTACGAGCAGTACTTC.

This clonotype has a handful of counts. The chain employs TRBV5-8 and TRBJ1-2, with D perhaps TRBD1 (5 bases). CDR1 and CDR2 from the germline V gene are SGHTS and YDEGEE. This CDR3 contains 13 residues. Trimming removed 4 bases at V and 8 bases at J, with 15 bases between. The CDR3, as DNA: TGTGCCAGCAGCCTCCCCTCGGGGGTAGGCTACACCTTC. The encoded protein is CASSLPSGVGYTF.

With respect to this clonotype: Possible read error: a much larger clone is one base away. This rearrangement joins TRBV29-1 to TRBJ2-2, with TRBD1 as a possible D gene (6 bases). This CDR3 comprises 13 residues. Germline CDR1 SQVTM, CDR2 ANQGSEA. The CDR3 DNA reads as TGCAGCGCGCCAGGGGCCCCCACCGGGGCGCTGTTTTTT. Translating it yields CSAPGAPTGALFF.

This clonotype was observed a handful of times. The CDR3, as DNA: TGTGCCAGCAGTTGGGACAGGGGGGCCCCTATGGCCAAAAACATTCAGTACTTC. It specifies CASSWDRGAPMAKNIQYF. The chain carries TRBV12-3 or TRBV12-4 and TRBJ2-4; 11 bases are a match to TRBD1. The CDR3 runs to 18 residues. With 4 bases clipped from V and 1 base from J, the junction kept 9 bases outside the gene matches.

For the CDR3, the DNA is TGCAGCGTCAACTCGGCCCGGGGGCCCTACAATGAGCAGTTCTTC. Encoded protein: CSVNSARGPYNEQFF. The J gene is TRBJ2-1, the V gene TRBV29-1, with D perhaps TRBD1 or TRBD2 (6 bases each). The CDR3 runs to 15 residues. Germline CDR1 is SQVTM and CDR2 is ANQGSEA. V dropped 6 bases and J dropped 2 bases, with 17 bases sitting between them.

This clonotype has only a few counts. V usage is TRBV2 and J usage is TRBJ2-5; TRBD2 matches at 12 bases. CDR1 SNHLY and CDR2 FYNNEI come from the germline V gene. J was trimmed by 2 bases and V by 7 bases; bases with no gene match: 8. This CDR3 is built from 16 residues. The CDR3 region is CASIPLAGGVQETQYF. The CDR3 nucleotides are TGTGCCAGCATCCCACTAGCGGGAGGCGTTCAAGAGACCCAGTACTTC.